These T cell receptor beta chains were read from a single sample in a study of metastatic and nonmetastatic thyroid tumors. Using MiXCR, TCRdb re-called clones from the PCR reads. The sample records fewer than 40,000 clones, roughly 25% being singletons. Input material: blood. The receptors originated from a female donor with papillary thyroid cancer or a benign thyroid nodule (not recorded which). Some clones in this sample may be carry-over from other donors' samples. CDR3s include the opening cysteine and the closing phenylalanine or tryptophan. Fields, in order: V gene, D gene, clone size, J gene, CDR3 protein, CDR3 DNA. D genes are given only for firm matches. The size field is filled for only some rows; it gives once, few, many or a size class.

TRBV19	TRBD2	few	TRBJ2-1	CASSIGSGSVTEQFF	TGTGCCAGTAGTATTGGTAGCGGGAGTGTCACTGAGCAGTTCTTC
TRBV12-3/TRBV12-4	TRBD2	medium-sized	TRBJ2-1	CASSLSGSRYNEQFF	TGTGCCAGCAGTTTAAGCGGGAGCAGGTACAATGAGCAGTTCTTC
TRBV6-6	TRBD2	many	TRBJ2-2	CASSYLAVTNTGELFF	TGTGCCAGCAGTTACCTAGCGGTTACGAACACCGGGGAGCTGTTTTTT
TRBV3-1	-	many	TRBJ2-7	CASSQGTEQYF	TGTGCCAGCAGCCAAGGGACCGAGCAGTACTTC
TRBV6-1	-	medium-sized	TRBJ2-7	CASSEAIWRNEQYF	TGTGCCAGCAGTGAAGCGATCTGGAGGAACGAGCAGTACTTC
TRBV20-1	TRBD1	many	TRBJ2-3	CSASSRTGARTDTQYF	TGCAGTGCTTCCTCCAGAACAGGGGCGCGTACAGATACGCAGTATTTT
TRBV28	-	many	TRBJ2-5	CASSLRMEETQYF	TGTGCCAGCAGTTTAAGAATGGAAGAGACCCAGTACTTC
TRBV4-3	-	many	TRBJ1-2	CASSPAGGVLGYTF	TGCGCCAGCAGCCCCGCGGGGGGGGTGTTGGGCTACACCTTC
TRBV20-1	-	many	TRBJ2-5	CSAVVSGVETQYF	TGCAGTGCGGTGGTTAGCGGAGTTGAGACCCAGTACTTC
TRBV7-2	TRBD1	-	TRBJ1-1	CASIPTGAEAFF	TGTGCCAGCATCCCAACAGGGGCTGAAGCTTTCTTT
TRBV28	-	many	TRBJ2-1	CASSLASAGEGFEQFF	TGTGCCAGCAGTTTGGCTTCGGCAGGGGAGGGTTTTGAGCAGTTCTTC
TRBV7-3	-	many	TRBJ1-3	CASSGRDEGNTIYF	TGTGCCAGCAGCGGGCGGGACGAAGGAAACACCATATATTTT
TRBV13	TRBD1	many	TRBJ1-2	CASSLAGQGAWYGYTF	TGTGCCAGCAGCTTAGCCGGACAGGGGGCCTGGTATGGCTACACCTTC
TRBV6-2/TRBV6-3	TRBD2	medium-sized	TRBJ2-7	CAGGRNHEQYF	TGTGCCGGCGGGAGGAACCACGAGCAGTACTTC
TRBV5-6	TRBD1	many	TRBJ2-3	CASRGTGETDTQYF	TGTGCCAGCAGGGGAACAGGGGAAACAGATACGCAGTATTTT
TRBV6-1	-	few	TRBJ2-7	CARRIVRERGNYEQYF	TGTGCCAGAAGGATAGTGCGGGAGAGGGGGAACTACGAGCAGTACTTC
TRBV7-2	-	many	TRBJ2-5	CASSWGEGETQYF	TGTGCCAGCAGCTGGGGTGAGGGCGAGACCCAGTACTTC
TRBV2	-	many	TRBJ1-6	CASTLQGLINNSPLHF	TGTGCCAGCACCCTCCAGGGGTTGATCAATAATTCACCCCTCCACTTT
TRBV6-5	-	-	TRBJ1-2	CASSYTGHYGYTF	TGTGCCAGCAGTTACACAGGGCACTATGGCTACACCTTC
TRBV20-1	-	many	TRBJ2-3	CSARPAGTDTQYF	TGCAGTGCTAGACCCGCGGGCACAGATACGCAGTATTTT
TRBV9	TRBD1	many	TRBJ1-1	CASSAPGTGVTEAFF	TGTGCCAGCAGCGCCCCCGGGACAGGGGTTACTGAAGCTTTCTTT
TRBV7-3	-	many	TRBJ2-3	CASSPMSGLSDTQYF	TGTGCCAGCAGCCCAATGAGCGGGCTCTCAGATACGCAGTATTTT
TRBV20-1	-	many	TRBJ1-6	CSARDRVRGQSPLHF	TGCAGTGCTAGAGATCGGGTCAGGGGCCAGTCACCCCTCCACTTT
TRBV11-1	-	many	TRBJ2-6	CASSSEEDTGANVLTF	TGTGCCAGCAGCTCCGAGGAGGACACTGGGGCCAACGTCCTGACTTTC
TRBV6-2/TRBV6-3	-	few	TRBJ2-7	CASSRAGSYEQYF	TGTGCCAGCAGTCGAGCAGGATCCTACGAGCAGTACTTC
TRBV7-3	TRBD2	many	TRBJ2-1	CASSRLAGVVNEQFF	TGTGCCAGCAGCCGACTAGCGGGAGTAGTTAATGAGCAGTTCTTC
TRBV9	TRBD2	many	TRBJ2-3	CASSVEAGSTDTQYF	TGTGCCAGCAGCGTAGAAGCGGGGAGCACAGATACGCAGTATTTT
TRBV20-1	-	-	TRBJ2-7	CSARAVGYEQYF	TGCAGTGCTAGAGCGGTAGGGTACGAGCAGTACTTC
TRBV28	-	-	TRBJ2-3	CASRADNWITDTQYF	TGTGCCAGCAGGGCCGATAATTGGATCACAGATACGCAGTATTTT
TRBV20-1	-	many	TRBJ2-3	CSATSSGDTQYF	TGCAGTGCTACGAGTAGTGGAGATACGCAGTATTTT
TRBV2	-	many	TRBJ1-4	CAMMKDINEKLFF	TGTGCCATGATGAAGGACATTAATGAAAAACTGTTTTTT
TRBV7-2	TRBD2	many	TRBJ2-5	CASSFYGTSGSQETQYF	TGTGCCAGCAGCTTTTATGGGACTAGCGGGAGCCAAGAGACCCAGTACTTC
TRBV14	-	few	TRBJ2-1	CASSQVGGSEQFF	TGTGCCAGCAGCCAAGTTGGGGGCAGTGAGCAGTTCTTC
TRBV3-1	-	many	TRBJ2-5	CASSQVWGVPPGRETQYF	TGTGCCAGCAGCCAAGTTTGGGGGGTCCCCCCCGGGCGCGAGACCCAGTACTTC